These T cell receptor beta chains were read from a single sample in a study of graft-versus-host responses after intestinal transplantation. TCRdb's copy holds only in-frame clones and misses some; the assay was immunoSEQ multiplex PCR. In the table there are about 25,000 clones, 40% of which are singletons. The source material was alloreactive CD4+ T cells from a mixed lymphocyte reaction culture, sampled before intestinal transplant. These receptors came from a human patient who received an intestinal transplant. Both conserved end residues are part of each CDR3. D genes are given only for firm matches. A clone size is listed for some rows: how often the clone was seen (once, few, many), or a class if it is expanded.

12	TRBV6-1	-	TRBJ2-7	-	TGTGCCAGCAGTCCCCAGTCCTACGAGCAGTACTTC	CASSPQSYEQYF
13	TRBV19	TRBD1	TRBJ1-1	few	TGTGCCAGTATGTTCCAGGGGGCTACTGAAGCTTTCTTT	CASMFQGATEAFF
16	TRBV6-5	-	TRBJ2-1	few	TGTGCCAGCAGTTACGGGGGGACTGCCTCCTACAATGAGCAGTTCTTC	CASSYGGTASYNEQFF
16	TRBV2	-	TRBJ1-3	-	TGTGCCAGCAGTATAACTGGACTCCTCTCTGGAAACACCATATATTTT	CASSITGLLSGNTIYF
13	TRBV18	-	TRBJ1-1	-	TGTGCCAGCTCACCTAGACAGACCACTGAAGCTTTCTTT	CASSPRQTTEAFF
14	TRBV19	TRBD1	TRBJ1-2	-	TGTGCCAGTAGTGTCCGGGACAGGTACTATGGCTACACCTTC	CASSVRDRYYGYTF
14	TRBV6-6	TRBD2	TRBJ2-5	-	TGTGCCAGCAGTCCCCTTCTAGCGGGGGAGACCCAGTACTTC	CASSPLLAGETQYF
13	TRBV28	-	TRBJ1-2	few	TGTGCCATCCTCACGGGGCAGGGGTATGGCTACACCTTC	CAILTGQGYGYTF
11	TRBV11-3	-	TRBJ2-1	-	TGTGCCAGCAGCTCCTCGAGGGTACAGTTCTTC	CASSSSRVQFF
16	TRBV4-2	TRBD1	TRBJ1-2	few	TGTGCCAGCAGCCAAGTCACGGTGACAGGGTCGGATGGCTACACCTTC	CASSQVTVTGSDGYTF
16	TRBV2	-	TRBJ2-6	medium-sized	TGTGCCAGCACTGGACAGAGAGTAGCTGGGGCCAACGTCCTGACTTTC	CASTGQRVAGANVLTF
14	TRBV10-3	TRBD1	TRBJ2-7	-	TGTGCCATCAGTGGGGACAGGGCCACCGGCGAGCAGTACTTC	CAISGDRATGEQYF
11	TRBV20-1	-	TRBJ2-1	-	TGCAGTGCTAGACTCTACCTTGAGCAGTTCTTC	CSARLYLEQFF
16	TRBV9	-	TRBJ2-1	-	TGTGCCAGCAGCGTAGTGATCGAGAGGGCCTACAATGAGCAGTTCTTC	CASSVVIERAYNEQFF
11	TRBV25-1	-	TRBJ2-5	few	TGTGCCAGCAGTGAAACCGGGACCCAGTACTTC	CASSETGTQYF
15	TRBV4-1	TRBD1	TRBJ2-7	-	TGCGCCAGCAGTCCTTTCGGGACAGGGGTTTACGAGCAGTACTTC	CASSPFGTGVYEQYF
14	TRBV10-3	TRBD2	TRBJ2-3	-	TGTGCCATCAGACTAGCGGCTTCCACAGATACGCAGTATTTT	CAIRLAASTDTQYF
12	TRBV9	-	TRBJ1-2	few	TGTGCCAGCAGCGTACAGGGATATGGCTACACCTTC	CASSVQGYGYTF
15	TRBV7-9	TRBD1	TRBJ1-4	medium-sized	TGTGCCAGCAGCTTTTCCATAGGGGGCTTTGAAAAACTGTTTTTT	CASSFSIGGFEKLFF
14	TRBV6-1	-	TRBJ2-7	few	TGTGCCAGCAGTGAAGATTGGGCCACCTACGAGCAGTACTTC	CASSEDWATYEQYF
13	TRBV30	-	TRBJ1-2	few	TGTGCCTTGGCTAGGGGGTACCTATATGGCTACACCTTC	CALARGYLYGYTF
13	TRBV6-5	TRBD1	TRBJ2-7	few	TGTGCCAGCAGTGATCAGGGGGCCTTTGAGCAGTACTTC	CASSDQGAFEQYF
14	TRBV19	-	TRBJ1-2	-	TGTGCCAGTAGTATTAGGGGAATCGTGGAGGGCTACACCTTC	CASSIRGIVEGYTF
15	TRBV2	-	TRBJ1-1	-	TGTGCCAGCAGTTACACAGGGTTCGCCAACCCTGAAGCTTTCTTT	CASSYTGFANPEAFF
12	TRBV7-9	-	TRBJ2-2	-	TGTGCCAGCAATCCTAACACCGGGGAGCTGTTTTTT	CASNPNTGELFF
11	TRBV20-1	-	TRBJ2-1	-	TGCAGTGGGAGCTCCTACAATGAGCAGTTCTTC	CSGSSYNEQFF
15	TRBV5-4	-	TRBJ1-2	once	TGTGCCAGCAGCCCCTCCCCGGTTGTAAACTATGGCTACACCTTC	CASSPSPVVNYGYTF
14	TRBV7-2	-	TRBJ2-7	-	TGTGCCAGCAGCTTAGACAGGGTTGTCTCCGAGCAGTACTTC	CASSLDRVVSEQYF
15	TRBV18	-	TRBJ1-6	few	TGTGCCAGCTCAACGGTAGCAGGGGCTAATTCACCCCTCCACTTT	CASSTVAGANSPLHF
17	TRBV28	TRBD2	TRBJ2-2	few	TGTGCCAGCAGTGCCCCCGGGGAGGGAGGAAACACCGGGGAGCTGTTTTTT	CASSAPGEGGNTGELFF
16	TRBV4-1	TRBD1	TRBJ1-4	few	TGCGCCAGCAGCCAAGAACCCGGACAGGGACGTGAAAAACTGTTTTTT	CASSQEPGQGREKLFF
11	TRBV25-1	-	TRBJ1-2	-	TGTGCCAGCAGTGCTCCGTATGGCTACACCTTC	CASSAPYGYTF
15	TRBV5-5	-	TRBJ2-5	-	TGTGCCAGCAGTTACGACCCGGGATACCAAGAGACCCAGTACTTC	CASSYDPGYQETQYF
12	TRBV27	TRBD1	TRBJ2-7	few	TGTGCCAGTGTGGGACAGCCCTACGAGCAGTACTTC	CASVGQPYEQYF
15	TRBV6-5	-	TRBJ2-3	few	TGTGCCAGCAGCATGACTGGTACTAGCACAGATACGCAGTATTTT	CASSMTGTSTDTQYF
16	TRBV7-3	-	TRBJ2-6	-	TGTGCCAGCAGCTCCAGCGGTCTCTCTGGGGCCAACGTCCTGACTTTC	CASSSSGLSGANVLTF
15	TRBV4-3	-	TRBJ2-3	few	TGCGCCAGCAGCCACCGGACAACTAGCACAGATACGCAGTATTTT	CASSHRTTSTDTQYF
15	TRBV5-6	-	TRBJ1-4	few	TGTGCCAGCAGCTTGGCCCCGGGAACTAATGAAAAACTGTTTTTT	CASSLAPGTNEKLFF
15	TRBV11-3	-	TRBJ1-2	few	TGTGCCAGCAGCTTTGGGGGCGGTTATTACTATGGCTACACCTTC	CASSFGGGYYYGYTF
18	TRBV7-3	TRBD2	TRBJ2-3	-	TGTGCCAGCAGCGCCACTAGCGGGGGGCTTTATAGCACAGATACGCAGTATTTT	CASSATSGGLYSTDTQYF
15	TRBV13	-	TRBJ2-3	-	TGTGCCAGCAGCCTCAGGGTACCCAGCACAGATACGCAGTATTTT	CASSLRVPSTDTQYF
15	TRBV9	TRBD1	TRBJ2-7	-	TGTGCCAGCAGCGCTCCGGACAGGGGAACCTACGAGCAGTACTTC	CASSAPDRGTYEQYF
16	TRBV2	TRBD2	TRBJ2-1	once	TGTGCCAGCAGTGGTGGGACTAGCGGGAATCGGAATGAGCAGTTCTTC	CASSGGTSGNRNEQFF
13	TRBV18	-	TRBJ1-5	-	TGTGCCAGCTCACCGGTCGGTAACCAGCCCCAGCATTTT	CASSPVGNQPQHF
16	TRBV13	-	TRBJ2-3	few	TGTGCCAGCAGCTTAGGTAGCGGAGGACTCACAGATACGCAGTATTTT	CASSLGSGGLTDTQYF
15	TRBV7-9	-	TRBJ1-2	-	TGTGCCAGCAGCTTAGCCCGGGGTTGGGACTATGGCTACACCTTC	CASSLARGWDYGYTF
15	TRBV19	-	TRBJ1-1	-	TGTGCCAGTAACGTACAGGGTCTCGGGAACACTGAAGCTTTCTTT	CASNVQGLGNTEAFF
14	TRBV6-5	-	TRBJ1-1	-	TGTGCCAGCAGTTACTCAAGGGGGAACACTGAAGCTTTCTTT	CASSYSRGNTEAFF
16	TRBV10-3	-	TRBJ1-5	few	TGTGCCATCAGTGAGTCGGATTACTATAGCAATCAGCCCCAGCATTTT	CAISESDYYSNQPQHF
15	TRBV4-3	-	TRBJ1-2	few	TGCGCCAGCAGCCAAGATCATCGGGGGGGCTATGGCTACACCTTC	CASSQDHRGGYGYTF
16	TRBV4-2	-	TRBJ2-1	few	TGTGCCAGCAGCCAAGATAAAGGGACTTTCTACAATGAGCAGTTCTTC	CASSQDKGTFYNEQFF
15	TRBV6-6	TRBD1	TRBJ1-5	once	TGTGCCAGCAGTTACTCGGGACAGGGAGGTCAGCCCCAGCATTTT	CASSYSGQGGQPQHF
16	TRBV7-3	TRBD2	TRBJ2-3	-	TGTGCCAGCAGCTTAAACTACGGGGGGGGCACAGATACGCAGTATTTT	CASSLNYGGGTDTQYF
13	TRBV10-3	TRBD1	TRBJ1-1	-	TGTGCCATCAGCGACAGGGGTACCGCTGAAGCTTTCTTT	CAISDRGTAEAFF
13	TRBV7-9	-	TRBJ1-5	-	TGTGCCAGCAGCTTATTCCAGGGTCAGCCCCAGCATTTT	CASSLFQGQPQHF
15	TRBV5-1	TRBD1	TRBJ2-7	-	TGCGCCAGCAGCTTGACCTGGACAGGGGTCTACGAGCAGTACTTC	CASSLTWTGVYEQYF
14	TRBV11-3	-	TRBJ2-3	few	TGTGCCAGCAGCTTAGAGTATGTCGCAGATACGCAGTATTTT	CASSLEYVADTQYF
16	TRBV7-2	-	TRBJ1-1	-	TGTGCCAGCAGCTTAGGCGGGGGACACCTGAACACTGAAGCTTTCTTT	CASSLGGGHLNTEAFF
13	TRBV6-5	-	TRBJ2-7	-	TGTGCCGTACTCGACAGAAGCTCCTACGAGCAGTACTTC	CAVLDRSSYEQYF